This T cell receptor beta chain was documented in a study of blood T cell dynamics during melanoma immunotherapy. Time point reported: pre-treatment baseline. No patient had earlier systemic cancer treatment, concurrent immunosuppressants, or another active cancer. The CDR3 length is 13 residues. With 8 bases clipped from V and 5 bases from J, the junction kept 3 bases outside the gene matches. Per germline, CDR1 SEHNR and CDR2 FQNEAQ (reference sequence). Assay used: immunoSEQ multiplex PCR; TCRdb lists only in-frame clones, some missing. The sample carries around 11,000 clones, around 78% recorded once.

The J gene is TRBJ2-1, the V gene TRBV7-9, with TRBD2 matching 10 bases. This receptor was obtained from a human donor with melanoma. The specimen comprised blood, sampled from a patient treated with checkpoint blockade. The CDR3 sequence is CASGTSENNEQFF. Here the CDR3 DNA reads TGTGCCAGCGGGACTAGCGAGAACAATGAGCAGTTCTTC.